This T cell receptor beta chain was sequenced for a study of blood T cell repertoires in COVID-19. Across the whole study: From T cells, B-cell-depleted T cells, or PBMCs came the material, which was cDNA or gDNA.

Trimming cost V 7 bases and J 4 bases, with 10 bases left between them. Germline V gives CDR1 SNHLY, CDR2 FYNNEI. The CDR3 covers 12 residues. Original data processing: Counts of nucleated cells, estimated from reference gene primer amplification, were obtained. Libraries were prepared by immunoSEQ multiplex PCR; TCRdb keeps only in-frame clonotypes and omits some of them. The V and J calls and the clone size are those of that table, but D and trimming were determined from the DNA. This table holds 150,000 to 200,000 clones, over 75% found once. Everyone who took part was about 18 to 90 years old, and they came from about two dozen US areas. Participants reported their clinical history, and cohort assignment relied on those reports.

The V and J genes are TRBV2 and TRBJ1-1; D is unclear. This receptor was obtained from a human donor with acute COVID-19. The donor label of this sample is uncertain. Sequenced: PBMCs or T cells enriched from blood (not recorded which). Here the CDR3 DNA reads TGTGCCAGCAATCTAGGGAGCACTGAAGCTTTCTTT. Translation: CASNLGSTEAFF.